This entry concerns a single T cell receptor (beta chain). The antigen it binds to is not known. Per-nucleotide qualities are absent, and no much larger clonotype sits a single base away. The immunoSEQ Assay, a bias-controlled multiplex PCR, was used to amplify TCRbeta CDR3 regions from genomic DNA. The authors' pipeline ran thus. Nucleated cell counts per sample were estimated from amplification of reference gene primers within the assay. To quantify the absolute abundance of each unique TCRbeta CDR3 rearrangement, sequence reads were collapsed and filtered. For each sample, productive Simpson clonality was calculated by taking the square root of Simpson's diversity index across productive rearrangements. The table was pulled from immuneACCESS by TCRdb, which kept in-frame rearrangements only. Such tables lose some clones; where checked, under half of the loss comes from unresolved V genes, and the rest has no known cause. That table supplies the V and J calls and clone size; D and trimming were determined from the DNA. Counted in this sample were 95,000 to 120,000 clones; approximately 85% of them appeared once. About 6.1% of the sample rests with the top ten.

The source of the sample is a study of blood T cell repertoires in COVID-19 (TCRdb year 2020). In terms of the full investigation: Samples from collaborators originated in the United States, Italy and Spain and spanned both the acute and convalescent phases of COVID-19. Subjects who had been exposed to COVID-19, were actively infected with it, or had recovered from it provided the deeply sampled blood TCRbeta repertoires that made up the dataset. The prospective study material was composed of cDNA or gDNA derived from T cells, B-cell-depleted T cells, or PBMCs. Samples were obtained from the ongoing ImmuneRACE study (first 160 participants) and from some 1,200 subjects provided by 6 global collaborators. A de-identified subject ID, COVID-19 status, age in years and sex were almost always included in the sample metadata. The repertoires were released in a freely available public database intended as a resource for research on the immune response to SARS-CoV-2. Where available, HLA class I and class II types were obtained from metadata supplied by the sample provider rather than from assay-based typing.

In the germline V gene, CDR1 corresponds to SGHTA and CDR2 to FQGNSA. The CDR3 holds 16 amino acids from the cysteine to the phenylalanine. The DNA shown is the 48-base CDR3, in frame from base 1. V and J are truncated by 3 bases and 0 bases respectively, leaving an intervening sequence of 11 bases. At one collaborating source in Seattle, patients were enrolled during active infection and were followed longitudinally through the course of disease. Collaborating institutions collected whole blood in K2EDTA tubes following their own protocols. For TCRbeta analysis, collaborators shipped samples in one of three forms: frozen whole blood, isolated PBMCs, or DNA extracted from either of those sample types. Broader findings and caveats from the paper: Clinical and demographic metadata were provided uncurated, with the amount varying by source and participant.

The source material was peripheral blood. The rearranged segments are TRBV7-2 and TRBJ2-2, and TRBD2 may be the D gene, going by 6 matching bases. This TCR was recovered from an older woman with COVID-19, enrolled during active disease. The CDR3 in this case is CASSLGGASNTGELFF. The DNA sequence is TGTGCCAGCAGCTTGGGGGGAGCCTCGAACACCGGGGAGCTGTTTTTT.